These 28 T cell receptor beta chains came from one sample sequenced in a study of T cell responses to AZD1222 COVID-19 vaccine. Assay used: immunoSEQ multiplex PCR; TCRdb lists only in-frame clones, some missing. The sample gives more than 150,000 clones, 80% to 90% of which show up once; just under 7% is in the top ten. The material was peripheral blood, obtained after recovery from COVID-19. Every receptor here comes from an adult who had recovered from COVID-19.

CDR3 sequence: CASSLSGFREQYF. The CDR3, as DNA: TGTGCCAGCAGTTTATCAGGGTTCCGCGAGCAGTACTTC. The chain carries TRBV27 and TRBJ2-7; D gene ambiguous. The V gene's germline CDR1 is MNHEY and CDR2 SMNVEV (reference sequence). The CDR3 runs 13 residues. V lost 0 bases and J lost 6, with 9 bases in between.

This clone was observed a single time. This chain links TRBV28 with TRBJ2-7, with unresolved D. Germline loops: CDR1 MDHEN, CDR2 SYDVKM. V lost 4 bases and J lost 6, with 10 bases in between. The CDR3 loop spans 12 amino acids. The CDR3 nucleotides read TGTGCCAGCAGTTCGGCCGGGCGCGAGCAGTACTTC. Translating gives CASSSAGREQYF.

J is TRBJ1-3 and V is TRBV2; TRBD1 is a possible D gene (6 bases). CDR3 length: 13 amino acids. Germline V gene sequence: CDR1 SNHLY, CDR2 FYNNEI. Trimming shortened V by 6 bases and J by 4 bases, and 10 bases separated the two germline ends. CDR3 bases: TGTGCCAGCAGCCAGGACAGCGGAAACACCATATATTTT. It is translated as CASSQDSGNTIYF.

The chain couples TRBV3-1 (or the pseudogene TRBV3-2) to TRBJ2-7, with 10 bases matching TRBD2. The germline gives CDR1 LGHDT, CDR2 YNNKEL (reference sequence). The CDR3 is 14 residues long. V was clipped by 4 bases and J by 5 bases; unmatched bases: 5. The CDR3 DNA follows: TGTGCCAGCAGCCCTAGCGGGAGCTCGCACGAGCAGTACTTC. Amino acids: CASSPSGSSHEQYF.

The V and J genes are TRBV3-1 (or the pseudogene TRBV3-2) and TRBJ2-1; 11 bases match TRBD2. Unmatched junction bases numbered 10, after V lost 2 bases and J lost 10 bases. Germline CDR1 is LGHDT and CDR2 is YNNKEL (reference sequence). This CDR3 has 16 residues. DNA for the CDR3: TGTGCCAGCAGCCAAAGGTCTCTAGCGGGAGGAGGAGAGCAGTTCTTC. Translating it yields CASSQRSLAGGGEQFF.

The chain carries TRBV6-5 and TRBJ2-4; D is possibly TRBD1 or TRBD2 (7 bases each). The CDR3 length is 15 residues. In germline, CDR1 is MNHEY, CDR2 SVGAGI. With 6 bases removed from V and 7 bases from J, the gap between germline ends came to 19 bases. CDR3 loop: CASSRRTGLGNIQYF. The CDR3 DNA reads TGTGCCAGCAGCCGACGGACAGGACTAGGGAACATTCAGTACTTC.

This clone was seen more than once but under ten times. This chain connects TRBV28 to TRBJ1-6; D might be TRBD1 (6 bases). V lost 10 bases, J lost 6 bases, and 13 bases lay in between. Looked up from germline, CDR1 is MDHEN and CDR2 is SYDVKM. CDR3 length equals 13 residues. The CDR3 DNA reads as TGTGCCATCAGGGGACGTAGTAATTCACCCCTCCACTTT. As protein: CAIRGRSNSPLHF.

J is TRBJ1-5 and V is TRBV20-1; no clear D. Looked up from germline, CDR1 is DFQATT and CDR2 is SNEGSKA (reference sequence). Trimming pared 3 bases from V and 6 bases from J, leaving 15 bases between. This CDR3 comprises 14 residues. DNA of the CDR3: TGCAGTGCTAGTCGTGCGGACTTCGCTCAGCCCCAGCATTTT. Protein sequence: CSASRADFAQPQHF.

V gene TRBV11-2 combines with J gene TRBJ2-5; TRBD2 might be the D (7 bases). The CDR3 contains 14 residues. With 1 base removed from V and 4 bases from J, the gap between germline ends came to 10 bases. Germline CDR1 and CDR2: SGHAT and FQNNGV. DNA of the CDR3: TGTGCCAGCAGCTTAGGGGGGGGCGGAGAGACCCAGTACTTC. It is translated as CASSLGGGGETQYF.

This chain connects TRBV3-1 (or the pseudogene TRBV3-2) to TRBJ2-7; 7 bases align to TRBD2. Unmatched junction bases numbered 8, after V lost 1 base and J lost 5 bases. Germline assignment: CDR1 LGHDT and CDR2 YNNKEL (reference sequence). The CDR3 length is 15 residues. The CDR3 reads CASSQGSREFDEQYF. CDR3 DNA: TGTGCCAGCAGCCAAGGTTCGCGGGAGTTCGACGAGCAGTACTTC.

The V call is TRBV11-2, the J call TRBJ2-3, with D maybe TRBD1 (6 bases). Germline CDR1 SGHAT, CDR2 FQNNGV. The CDR3 length is 15 residues. Trimming pared 4 bases from V and 3 bases from J, leaving 14 bases between. CDR3 DNA: TGTGCCAGCAGCTCCAGGGGTGTATATACAGATACGCAGTATTTT. Residues: CASSSRGVYTDTQYF.

V usage is TRBV10-1 and J usage is TRBJ1-6; 11 nucleotides align to TRBD1. The CDR3 is 18 residues long. With V trimmed by 8 bases and J by 7 bases, 16 bases remained unmatched. From germline, CDR1 is WNHNN and CDR2 SYGVQD (reference sequence). The CDR3 sequence: CASLLRTGGVVGNSPLHF. The CDR3 DNA sequence: TGCGCCAGCCTCCTAAGGACAGGGGGCGTTGTAGGGAATTCACCCCTCCACTTT.

The chain carries TRBV7-2 and TRBJ2-7; 8 positions agree with TRBD2. The V segment lost 1 base and the J segment 6 bases; nucleotides outside the gene matches: 2. CDR1 is SGHTA and CDR2 is FQGNSA in the germline V gene. The CDR3 sequence is 13 residues long. The CDR3 spells CASSLGTSREQYF. CDR3 coding DNA: TGTGCCAGCAGCTTAGGGACTAGCCGCGAGCAGTACTTC.

In nucleotides, the CDR3 is TGTGCCAGCAGGACCATAAGCACAGATACGCAGTATTTT. Translation: CASRTISTDTQYF. The V gene is TRBV2, the J gene TRBJ2-3; the D is unclear. Between the trimmed V and J ends, which lost 6 bases and 0 bases, there was a span of 7 bases. This CDR3 is built from 13 residues. In germline, CDR1 is SNHLY, CDR2 FYNNEI.

The V gene is TRBV5-1, the J gene TRBJ1-6; D remains unclear. Germline V gene lookup returns CDR1 SGHRS and CDR2 YFSETQ. Trimming removed 0 bases from V and 10 bases from J, with 14 bases in between. The CDR3 is 15 amino acids. CDR3: CASSLDGFAGSPLHF. As DNA, the CDR3 is TGCGCCAGCAGCTTGGACGGGTTCGCGGGATCACCCCTCCACTTT.

The chain couples TRBV13 to TRBJ2-3; 7 bases agree with TRBD1. Germline lookup yields CDR1 PRHDT and CDR2 FYEKMQ (reference sequence). V was clipped by 5 bases and J by 2 bases; unmatched bases: 4. The CDR3 runs to 14 residues. CDR3 sequence reads: CASSLGQPTDTQYF. CDR3 nucleotide sequence: TGTGCCAGCAGCCTGGGACAGCCCACAGATACGCAGTATTTT.

This clone was detected a few times. This chain connects TRBV14 to TRBJ1-1; no firm D call. V dropped 1 base and J dropped 5 bases, with 11 bases sitting between them. Germline V gene data show CDR1 as SGHDN and CDR2 as FVKESK. The CDR3 runs to 14 residues. The CDR3 DNA reads as TGTGCCAGCAGCCAAGTGGAGGGATGGACTGAAGCTTTCTTT. Its translation: CASSQVEGWTEAFF.

CDR3 loop: CASMGDREGYTF. CDR3 in DNA: TGTGCCAGCATGGGAGACAGGGAGGGCTACACCTTC. This chain connects TRBV28 to TRBJ1-2; the match to TRBD1 covers 7 bases. V lost 7 bases to trimming and J lost 8 bases; unmatched junction nucleotides: 7. CDR1 and CDR2 (germline): MDHEN, SYDVKM. CDR3 length: 12 amino acids.

This clone was observed once. This chain joins TRBV5-4 and TRBJ2-4, with 8 bases fitting TRBD2. The germline gives CDR1 SGHNT, CDR2 YYREEE (reference sequence). The ends lost 4 bases at V and 7 bases at J; junction bases unmatched: 10. The CDR3 extends over 15 amino acids. The CDR3 DNA is TGTGCCAGCAGCGACGGGACTAGGCGGGAGAACATTCAGTACTTC. This sequence encodes CASSDGTRRENIQYF. Combining the CDR3 with reference TRBV5-4 and TRBJ2-4 gives the whole variable domain ETGVTQSPTHLIKTRGQQVTLRCSSQSGHNTVSWYQQALGQGPQFIFQYYREEENGRGNFPPRFSGLQFPNYSSELNVNALELDDSALYLCASSDGTRRENIQYFGAGTRLSVL.

The chain uses TRBV24-1 and TRBJ1-5, with TRBD1 as a possible D gene (6 bases). Germline CDR1 is KGHDR and CDR2 is SFDVKD. The CDR3 is made up of 15 amino acids. Trimming took off 4 bases at V and 2 bases at J, with 11 bases between the two ends. For the CDR3, the DNA is TGTGCCACCAGTGAAGGGGGGGCAGGCAATCAGCCCCAGCATTTT. Its translation is CATSEGGAGNQPQHF.

The chain links TRBV10-3 to TRBJ2-5, with 10 bases that match TRBD2. This CDR3 contains 14 residues. V lost 6 bases to trimming and J lost 5 bases; unmatched junction nucleotides: 6. CDR1 is ENHRY and CDR2 is SYGVKD in the germline V gene. CDR3 bases: TGTGCCATCAGGGGAGCGGGGGGGCACGAGACCCAGTACTTC. Translation: CAIRGAGGHETQYF.

This chain joins TRBV5-4 and TRBJ2-5, with 12 bases identical to TRBD2. Germline lookup yields CDR1 SGHNT and CDR2 YYREEE (reference sequence). With V trimmed by 5 bases and J by 1 base, 3 bases remained unmatched. The CDR3 consists of 15 residues. As DNA, the CDR3 is TGTGCCAGCAGATCGGGACTAGCGGGCCAAGAGACCCAGTACTTC. Translation gives CASRSGLAGQETQYF.

In regard to this clone: This sample includes further DNA sequences coding for the same CDR3. V usage is TRBV28 and J usage is TRBJ1-5; D remains ambiguous. Germline loops: CDR1 MDHEN, CDR2 SYDVKM. V lost 1 base and J lost 4, with 8 bases in between. The CDR3 totals 14 residues. CDR3 sequence (DNA): TGTGCCAGCAGTTTATCCGGTGGGAATCAGCCCCAGCATTTT. Translated, it gives CASSLSGGNQPQHF. Combining the CDR3 with reference TRBV28 and TRBJ1-5 gives the whole variable domain DVKVTQSSRYLVKRTGEKVFLECVQDMDHENMFWYRQDPGLGLRLIYFSYDVKMKEKGDIPEGYSVSREKKERFSLILESASTNQTSMYLCASSLSGGNQPQHFGDGTRLSIL.

As concerns this clone: Other nucleotide sequences from this sample produce the same CDR3. The rearrangement uses TRBV5-1 and TRBJ2-5; 8 positions agree with TRBD2. Trimming removed 0 bases from V and 2 bases from J; junction bases left unmatched: 3. The germline V gene has CDR1 SGHRS and CDR2 YFSETQ. The CDR3 is 15 amino acids. CDR3 nucleotide sequence: TGCGCCAGCAGCTTGGTGTCTAGCGGGCAAGAGACCCAGTACTTC. Translated: CASSLVSSGQETQYF. The variable domain in full, completed from reference TRBV5-1 and TRBJ2-5, reads KAGVTQTPRYLIKTRGQQVTLSCSPISGHRSVSWYQQTPGQGLQFLFEYFSETQRNKGNFPGRFSGRQFSNSRSEMNVSTLELGDSALYLCASSLVSSGQETQYFGPGTRLLVL.

This rearrangement joins TRBV27 to TRBJ1-6, with D maybe TRBD1 (5 bases). The CDR3 is made up of 12 amino acids. The germline V gene encodes CDR1 MNHEY and CDR2 SMNVEV (reference sequence). V lost 5 bases, J lost 8 bases, and 7 bases lay in between. The chain's CDR3 is CASSGTYSPLHF. The CDR3, as DNA: TGTGCCAGCAGTGGGACGTATTCACCCCTCCACTTT.

This clone was observed a single time. The gene calls are TRBV5-1 and TRBJ2-1, with TRBD2 matching over 8 bases. In germline, CDR1 is SGHRS, CDR2 YFSETQ. The CDR3 extends over 16 amino acids. The trim removed 0 bases at V and 0 bases at J, leaving 2 bases unmatched. The CDR3 protein is CASSLVGTSSYNEQFF. In DNA form, the CDR3 reads TGCGCCAGCAGCTTGGTGGGGACTAGCTCCTACAATGAGCAGTTCTTC.

In its sample, this clone was seen a few times. The chain joins TRBV5-1 to TRBJ2-3; the match to TRBD1 covers 10 bases. V lost 2 bases, J lost 4 bases, and 1 base stayed unmatched. Per the germline V gene, CDR1 is SGHRS and CDR2 is YFSETQ. This CDR3 region has 14 residues. As DNA, the CDR3 is TGCGCCAGCAGCTTCGGACAGGGGGCAGATACGCAGTATTTT. Encoded protein: CASSFGQGADTQYF.

DNA for the CDR3: TGTGCCAGCAGCAACCCACAAAGGGGAGGGTACAATGAGCAGTTCTTC. This sequence encodes CASSNPQRGGYNEQFF. The chain employs TRBV5-4 and TRBJ2-1; 7 bases map to TRBD2. Germline lookup yields CDR1 SGHNT and CDR2 YYREEE (reference sequence). V gave up 4 bases and J gave up 4 bases; unmatched junction bases: 11. CDR3 size: 16 residues.